Following are 8 T cell receptor beta chains from one sample sequenced in a study of cytomegalovirus exposure and HLA in healthy donors. Primers for the PCR totalled 60 Vbeta and 13 Jbeta. Only in-frame clones appear in the TCRdb table, and some are missing; sequencing was by immunoSEQ multiplex PCR. The sample shows approximately 150,000 clones, around four fifths of them seen only once. The source material was PBMCs. The receptors were sampled from a girl aged 10 to 17 in good health and CMV-seropositive.

V and J are TRBV5-8 and TRBJ1-2; TRBD1 might be the D (6 bases). Germline V gives CDR1 SGHTS, CDR2 YDEGEE. The CDR3 is 15 amino acids. V lost 4 bases and J lost 2, with 15 bases in between. CDR3 in DNA: TGTGCCAGCAGCCCCCGGACAGACAACAACTATGGCTACACCTTC. It specifies CASSPRTDNNYGYTF.

The CDR3 loop is CASSETPNTGELFF. The CDR3 bases are TGCGCCAGCAGTGAGACACCTAACACCGGGGAGCTGTTTTTT. This sequence joins TRBV10-1 and TRBJ2-2; D is unresolved. This CDR3 has 14 amino acids. The V and J ends lost 2 bases and 2 bases respectively, with 6 bases between them. Per the germline V gene, CDR1 is WNHNN and CDR2 is SYGVQD (reference sequence).

This rearrangement joins TRBV5-1 to TRBJ2-1; 11 bases match TRBD2. This CDR3 has 17 amino acids. The germline V gene encodes CDR1 SGHRS and CDR2 YFSETQ. V trimming: 0 bases; J trimming: 4 bases; junction bases outside the gene matches: 6. In DNA, the CDR3 is TGCGCCAGCAGCTTGGAGCTAGCGGGGGGCGGGTACAATGAGCAGTTCTTC. It translates to CASSLELAGGGYNEQFF.

V gene TRBV2 combines with J gene TRBJ1-1; D is perhaps TRBD1 (5 bases). CDR3 size: 10 residues. The germline CDR1 and CDR2 sequences are SNHLY and FYNNEI. Deletions cut 10 bases from V and 8 bases from J, with 11 bases between. CDR3 residues: CATTDIEAFF. Written as DNA, the CDR3 is TGTGCCACGACAGATATCGAAGCTTTCTTT.

This clone was seen only a few times. This sequence joins TRBV30 and TRBJ1-5; the match to TRBD1 covers 8 bases. Germline loops: CDR1 GTSNPN, CDR2 SVGIG (reference sequence). CDR3 length: 15 residues. J lost 4 bases, V lost 3 bases, and 8 bases had no gene match. CDR3 coding DNA: TGTGCCTGGAGGGGGGGGCAGGGGGCGAATCAGCCCCAGCATTTT. Translation gives CAWRGGQGANQPQHF.

The rearrangement links TRBV2 to TRBJ2-7, with D perhaps matching TRBD1 (5 bases). Germline-derived CDR1 and CDR2 are SNHLY and FYNNEI. Trimming took 11 bases from V and 0 from J, leaving 8 bases between them. This CDR3 has 11 residues. The CDR3 spells CAGADSYEQYF. CDR3 nucleotides: TGTGCCGGGGCAGACTCCTACGAGCAGTACTTC.

The chain is built from TRBV18 and TRBJ2-3, with 8 bases that match TRBD2. The CDR3 has 16 residues. Germline assignment: CDR1 KGHSH and CDR2 LQKENI. The V segment lost 3 bases and the J segment 2 bases; nucleotides outside the gene matches: 7. Written as DNA, the CDR3 is TGTGCCAGCTCACCGCCGGGACTAGGATTCACAGATACGCAGTATTTT. Protein product: CASSPPGLGFTDTQYF.

The chain employs TRBV6-5 and TRBJ1-2; D remains unclear. Germline CDR1 is MNHEY and CDR2 is SVGAGI. The CDR3 loop spans 13 amino acids. V dropped 5 bases and J dropped 7 bases, with 14 bases sitting between them. This CDR3 is CASSEALSTGYTF. CDR3 sequence (DNA): TGTGCCAGCAGTGAAGCTTTAAGCACTGGCTACACCTTC.